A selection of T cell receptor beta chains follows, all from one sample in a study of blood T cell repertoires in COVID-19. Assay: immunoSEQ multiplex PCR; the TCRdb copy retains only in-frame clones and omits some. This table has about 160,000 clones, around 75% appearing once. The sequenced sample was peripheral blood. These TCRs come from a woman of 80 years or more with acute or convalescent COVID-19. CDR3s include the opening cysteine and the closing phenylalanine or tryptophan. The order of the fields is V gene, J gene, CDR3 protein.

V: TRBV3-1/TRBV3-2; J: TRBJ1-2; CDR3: CASSNGQGANYGYTF
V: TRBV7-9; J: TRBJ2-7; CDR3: CASSLYGGVSYEQYF
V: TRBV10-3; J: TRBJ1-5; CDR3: CAISELGINQPQHF
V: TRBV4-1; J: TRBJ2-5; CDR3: CASSQDREAGGRETQYF
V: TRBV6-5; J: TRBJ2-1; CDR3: CASSYSSGSLRNEQFF
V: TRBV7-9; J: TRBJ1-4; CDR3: CASSLGQNSEKLFF
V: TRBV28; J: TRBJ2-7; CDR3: CASSFYAGFSEQYF
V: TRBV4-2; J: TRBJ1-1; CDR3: CASMPGGMSEAFF
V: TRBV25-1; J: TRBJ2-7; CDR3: CASSAGGAYEQYF
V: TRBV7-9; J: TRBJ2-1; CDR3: CASRAQGWNNEQFF
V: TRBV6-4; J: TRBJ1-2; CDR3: CASSPTGFYGYTF
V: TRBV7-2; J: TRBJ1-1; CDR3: CASSQQGATEAFF
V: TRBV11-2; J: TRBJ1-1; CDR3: CASSVGAFNTEAFF
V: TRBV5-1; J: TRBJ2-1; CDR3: CASSLGQGRAYNEQFF
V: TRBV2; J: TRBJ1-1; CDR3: CASSPQQGTEAFF
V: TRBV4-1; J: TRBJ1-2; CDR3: CASKKTGTAGYGYTF
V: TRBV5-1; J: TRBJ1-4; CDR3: CASSVTPTGATNEKLFF
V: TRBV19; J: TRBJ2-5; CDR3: CASLEPGRGETQYF
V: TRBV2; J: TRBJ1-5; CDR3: CASDTGGGNQPQHF
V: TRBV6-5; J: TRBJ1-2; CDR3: CASSYTGEYGYTF
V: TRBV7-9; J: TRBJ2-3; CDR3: CASSLTADTQYF
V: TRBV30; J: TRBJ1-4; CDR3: CAWTGGGEKLFF
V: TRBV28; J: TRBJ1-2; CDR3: CASSPPDRTPYGYTF
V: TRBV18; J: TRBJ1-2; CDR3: CASSPGTAYGYTF
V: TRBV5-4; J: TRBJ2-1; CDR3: CASSWGGLAGGGNEQFF
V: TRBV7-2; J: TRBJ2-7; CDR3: CASSPARWGENHEQYF
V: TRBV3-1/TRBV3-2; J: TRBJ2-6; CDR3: CASSLGTLSSGANVLTF
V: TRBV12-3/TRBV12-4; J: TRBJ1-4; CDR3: CASSFGQGAKLFF
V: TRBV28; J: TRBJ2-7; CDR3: CASSFRGSSYEQYF
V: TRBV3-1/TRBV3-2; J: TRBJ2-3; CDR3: CASSQEVGGTDTQYF
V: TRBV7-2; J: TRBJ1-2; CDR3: CASSSTGRYGYTF
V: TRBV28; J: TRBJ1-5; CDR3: CASNGRASNQPQHF
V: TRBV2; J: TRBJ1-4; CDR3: CASKRGEATNEKLFF
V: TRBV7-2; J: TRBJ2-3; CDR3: CASSQWGGIGDTQYF
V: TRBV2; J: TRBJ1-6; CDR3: CASSGDRGHYNSPLHF
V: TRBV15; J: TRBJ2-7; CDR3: CATSILRGTGGYEQYF
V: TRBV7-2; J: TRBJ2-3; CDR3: CASSLAYGTDTQYF
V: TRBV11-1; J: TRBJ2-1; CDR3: CASSQLAGAYNEQFF
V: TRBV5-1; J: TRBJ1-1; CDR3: CASSDPSRGNTEAFF
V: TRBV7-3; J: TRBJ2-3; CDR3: CASSSGQVVDTQYF
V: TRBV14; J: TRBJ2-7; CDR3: CATTKKRGQGGEQYF
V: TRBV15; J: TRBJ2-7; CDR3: CATSSFAGVAYEQYF
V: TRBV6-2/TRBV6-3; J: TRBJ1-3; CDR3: CASSYRGFGNTIYF
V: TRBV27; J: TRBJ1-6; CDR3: CASYYLRGRALHF
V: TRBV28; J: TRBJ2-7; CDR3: CATQEWGRTYEQYF
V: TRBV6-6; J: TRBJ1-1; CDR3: CASSLRTESTEAFF